Reported below is one TCR beta chain. Its specificity is not known. Germline lookup yields CDR1 ENHRY and CDR2 SYGVKD. The length of the CDR3 is 17 residues. V lost 4 bases and J lost 1; bases outside the gene matches: 11. The sample comes from a study of CD8+CD57+ T cells in acquired aplastic anemia. Study-level information: Mean DNA quantity obtained from sorted CD4+ and CD8+ cells was about 3.5 ug. The average read count for CD4+ cells in healthy donors was 10 million to 12 million.

CDR3 and TCR beta VDJ profiling relied on a genomic DNA template. MiXCR, applied by TCRdb to the reads, yields one record per CDR3 protein. Here the sample spans 100,000 to 150,000 distinct CDR3 sequences, around 48% being singletons. Study-level findings and limits: Between patients and controls, 25 to 30 CD8+ CDR3 sequences were found in common. Patient and control CD8+ Simpson's diversity was not significantly different.

This sequence was found in a human donor in good health, serving as a control. The material sequenced was sorted CD4+, CD8+, or CD8+CD57+ T cells (not recorded which) from PBMCs. This chain connects TRBV10-3 to TRBJ2-7; 9 bases agree with TRBD1. The CDR3, as DNA: TGTGCCATCAGTGCCTTGGGGGGACAGGGCACTTCCTACGAGCAGTACTTC. Its protein product is CAISALGGQGTSYEQYF.